One and the same sample provided the 23 T cell receptor beta chains below, sequenced in a study of cytomegalovirus exposure and HLA in healthy donors (dated by TCRdb to 2015 to 2018). Library creation used the immunoSEQ multiplex PCR assay. A mixture of 60 forward primers for TCR Vbeta segments and 13 reverse primers for TCR Jbeta segments was used in the multiplex PCR. TCRdb carries this immuneACCESS record with in-frame sequences only. Its versions omit some clonotypes, under half of them owing to an unresolved V gene in the studies checked, with the rest unexplained. Recorded for this sample are around 99,000 clones; more than 65% of them occurred a single time. The ten biggest clones cover 4.2% of the sample. Sequenced sample: PBMCs. The receptors come from a male donor in good health and CMV-seronegative.

This clone was seen more than once but under ten times. The CDR3 DNA reads as TGTGCCAGCAGTGGTCTAACGGGACTTAGCACAGATACGCAGTATTTT. Translating gives CASSGLTGLSTDTQYF. The rearrangement links TRBV6-1 to TRBJ2-3; possibly TRBD2 for D (6 bases). The V and J ends lost 4 bases and 0 bases respectively, with 14 bases between them. CDR1 and CDR2 (germline): MNHNS, SASEGT. This CDR3 is 16 amino acids long.

The CDR3 protein is CASSFGQGIYNEQFF. The CDR3 region has the DNA TGTGCCAGCAGTTTCGGACAGGGGATCTACAATGAGCAGTTCTTC. The chain links TRBV6-5 to TRBJ2-1; 9 nucleotides align to TRBD1. The CDR3 consists of 15 residues. Germline lookup yields CDR1 MNHEY and CDR2 SVGAGI. Trimming took 4 bases from V and 3 from J; bases not matched to a gene: 4.

Of note for this clone: A junction boundary mismatches the germline segment, possibly from a read error. The chain recombines TRBV10-1 with TRBJ2-7; the match to TRBD2 covers 7 bases. CDR3 length: 12 amino acids. Germline V gene lookup returns CDR1 WNHNN and CDR2 SYGVQD (reference sequence). This CDR3 is CASSVGLGGSGF. CDR3 in DNA: TGCGCCAGCAGTGTGGGACTTGGCGGGAGTGGCTTC.

This clone was seen a handful of times. The chain employs TRBV10-2 and TRBJ2-7; the match to TRBD2 covers 8 bases. In germline, CDR1 is WSHSY, CDR2 SAAADI. This CDR3 contains 14 residues. After removal of 7 bases from V and 3 bases from J, the junction contained 8 bases not matched to a gene. For the CDR3, the DNA is TGCGCCAGCAACGATCTAAGCGGGAGCTACGAGCAGTACTTC. Amino acids: CASNDLSGSYEQYF.

The chain combines TRBV27 with TRBJ1-5, with TRBD1 identical over 7 bases. Germline-derived CDR1 and CDR2 are MNHEY and SMNVEV (reference sequence). CDR3 size: 15 residues. V lost 5 bases, J lost 4 bases, and 8 bases stayed unmatched. For the CDR3, the DNA is TGTGCCAGCAGTCTCCGACAGGGTCCGAATCAGCCCCAGCATTTT. Its protein product is CASSLRQGPNQPQHF.

V gene TRBV2 combines with J gene TRBJ2-7; TRBD2 agrees at 8 bases. CDR3 length: 13 residues. With V trimmed by 5 bases and J by 6 bases, 6 bases remained unmatched. Germline CDR1 is SNHLY and CDR2 is FYNNEI. CDR3 coding DNA: TGTGCCAGCAGTATGGGGACTAGGGTCGAGCAGTACTTC. Amino acid sequence: CASSMGTRVEQYF.

V and J are TRBV2 and TRBJ2-2, with TRBD1 matching 7 bases. This CDR3 spans 14 amino acids. Unmatched junction bases numbered 8, after V lost 9 bases and J lost 4 bases. Germline V gene data show CDR1 as SNHLY and CDR2 as FYNNEI. The CDR3 spells CASVDRVGTGELFF. CDR3 sequence (DNA): TGTGCCAGTGTAGACAGGGTTGGCACCGGGGAGCTGTTTTTT.

The chain recombines TRBV6-1 with TRBJ2-2; TRBD2 is a possible D gene (8 bases). The germline gives CDR1 MNHNS, CDR2 SASEGT. The CDR3 spans 18 residues. Deletions cut 1 base from V and 2 bases from J, with 17 bases between. The CDR3 sequence: CASSEVGLAGGNTGELFF. As DNA, the CDR3 is TGTGCCAGCAGTGAAGTAGGACTAGCAGGGGGAAACACCGGGGAGCTGTTTTTT.

The gene calls are TRBV9 and TRBJ2-7; D is unresolved. The CDR3 spans 14 residues. The V gene lost 0 bases and the J gene lost 1 base, with 8 bases spanning the gap. Germline CDR1 and CDR2: SGDLS and YYNGEE. The CDR3 loop reads CASSVETASYEQYF. The CDR3 coding sequence is TGTGCCAGCAGCGTAGAAACTGCTTCCTACGAGCAGTACTTC. The whole variable domain, remainder taken from reference TRBV9 and TRBJ2-7, is DSGVTQTPKHLITATGQRVTLRCSPRSGDLSVYWYQQSLDQGLQFLIQYYNGEERAKGNILERFSAQQFPDLHSELNLSSLELGDSALYFCASSVETASYEQYFGPGTRLTVT.

J is TRBJ1-2 and V is TRBV11-2; D is undetermined. Trimming pared 4 bases from V and 6 bases from J, leaving 12 bases between. The CDR3 is made up of 13 amino acids. From germline, CDR1 is SGHAT and CDR2 FQNNGV. The CDR3 loop is CASSSGILDGYTF. In nucleotides, the CDR3 is TGTGCCAGCAGCTCCGGGATACTTGATGGCTACACCTTC.

The rearrangement links TRBV28 to TRBJ2-5; D perhaps matches TRBD1 (7 bases). The J call may not be correct, given that the DNA end is closer to TRBJ2-7. The CDR3 is 18 residues long. Germline values: CDR1 MDHEN, CDR2 SYDVKM. CDR3 region: CASSLILGLGTASYEQYF. For the CDR3, the DNA is TGTGCCAGCAGTTTAATCTTGGGACTCGGGACAGCCTCCTACGAGCAGTACTTC.

The rearrangement uses TRBV11-3 and TRBJ2-7; 11 positions match TRBD2. V lost 6 bases to trimming and J lost 5 bases; unmatched junction nucleotides: 3. This CDR3 is 13 amino acids long. Germline assignment: CDR1 SGHNT and CDR2 YENEEA. CDR3 in amino acids: CASSPTSGNEQYF. CDR3 in DNA: TGTGCCAGCAGTCCGACTAGCGGGAACGAGCAGTACTTC.

The chain joins TRBV25-1 to TRBJ1-2, with TRBD1 matching over 10 bases. This CDR3 is 14 amino acids long. CDR1 is MGHDK, CDR2 SYGVNS, per germline. Losses at the gene ends were 2 bases for V and 8 bases for J; bases not matched to a gene: 5. As DNA, the CDR3 is TGTGCCAGCAGTGAAAAGGGGACAGGGGACGGCTACACCTTC. It yields the protein CASSEKGTGDGYTF.

The chain recombines TRBV5-1 with TRBJ2-3; 10 bases align to TRBD2. CDR3 size: 17 residues. Trimming took 2 bases from V and 5 from J; bases not matched to a gene: 11. Germline CDR1 SGHRS, CDR2 YFSETQ. As DNA, the CDR3 is TGCGCCAGCAGCTTCAGGTCTCTAGCGGGAGCTGAAGATACGCAGTATTTT. It encodes CASSFRSLAGAEDTQYF.

The chain combines TRBV18 with TRBJ2-2; 7 bases line up with TRBD2. This CDR3 has 17 residues. J was trimmed by 1 base and V by 4 bases; bases with no gene match: 9. CDR1 is KGHSH, CDR2 LQKENI, per germline. The CDR3 sequence: CASSLSTSAGNTGELFF. The CDR3 coding sequence is TGTGCCAGCTCACTATCTACTAGCGCGGGGAACACCGGGGAGCTGTTTTTT.

Concerning this clone: This CDR3 is also generated by other DNA sequences in the sample. The rearrangement uses TRBV13 and TRBJ2-7, with TRBD2 as a possible D gene (5 bases). Germline values: CDR1 PRHDT, CDR2 FYEKMQ (reference sequence). This CDR3 contains 11 residues. V dropped 4 bases and J dropped 6 bases, with 7 bases sitting between them. The CDR3, as DNA: TGTGCCAGCAGCTCTGGAGGCGAGCAGTACTTC. This sequence encodes CASSSGGEQYF.

The chain employs TRBV5-1 and TRBJ2-3, with TRBD2 identical over 11 bases. Unmatched junction bases numbered 7, after V lost 1 base and J lost 6 bases. Germline values: CDR1 SGHRS, CDR2 YFSETQ. The CDR3 consists of 16 residues. CDR3 DNA sequence: TGCGCCAGCAGCTTGTGGCTAGCGGGAGGAGGCGATACGCAGTATTTT. Translating it yields CASSLWLAGGGDTQYF. The full variable domain, with the rest looked up from reference TRBV5-1 and TRBJ2-3, is KAGVTQTPRYLIKTRGQQVTLSCSPISGHRSVSWYQQTPGQGLQFLFEYFSETQRNKGNFPGRFSGRQFSNSRSEMNVSTLELGDSALYLCASSLWLAGGGDTQYFGPGTRLTVL.

The V call is TRBV14, the J call TRBJ2-2, with TRBD1 matching 7 bases. The CDR3 contains 13 residues. CDR1 and CDR2 from the germline V gene are SGHDN and FVKESK. The J segment lost 6 bases and the V segment lost 3 bases, leaving 1 base of the junction unmatched. CDR3 region: CASSQTGPGELFF. The CDR3 DNA reads TGTGCCAGCAGCCAGACAGGGCCCGGGGAGCTGTTTTTT.

The rearrangement uses TRBV6-1 and TRBJ2-7, with 8 bases that match TRBD1. This CDR3 has 14 residues. In germline, CDR1 is MNHNS, CDR2 SASEGT. Trimming at V came to 5 bases and at J to 6 bases, leaving 9 bases not matched to a gene. CDR3 residues: CASSRGQGWFEQYF. The CDR3 DNA follows: TGTGCCAGCAGTCGAGGACAGGGTTGGTTCGAGCAGTACTTC.

The chain uses TRBV4-2 and TRBJ1-2; TRBD1 matches 10 bases. CDR1 LGHNA and CDR2 YNFKEQ come from the germline V gene. The CDR3 covers 16 residues. The J segment lost 7 bases and the V segment lost 2 bases, leaving 10 bases of the junction unmatched. The CDR3 DNA sequence: TGTGCCAGCAGCCAATTAGGACAGGGGGAACTCTCTGGCTACACCTTC. It encodes CASSQLGQGELSGYTF.

The chain employs TRBV27 and TRBJ2-6, with TRBD1 matching 8 bases. CDR3 size: 22 residues. Germline V gives CDR1 MNHEY, CDR2 SMNVEV (reference sequence). Trimming cost V 5 bases and J 2 bases; bases outside gene matches: 23. This CDR3 is CASSPHGQTGETTGAGANVLTF. CDR3 coding DNA: TGTGCCAGCAGTCCTCACGGACAGACAGGGGAAACCACTGGGGCTGGGGCCAACGTCCTGACTTTC.

The chain recombines TRBV19 with TRBJ2-4; 9 bases map to TRBD1. The CDR3 is made up of 15 amino acids. Trimming cost V 5 bases and J 1 base; bases outside gene matches: 3. Germline V CDR1 and CDR2: LNHDA, SQIVND (reference sequence). CDR3 sequence reads: CASSDTGGAKNIQYF. For the CDR3, the DNA is TGTGCCAGTAGTGACACAGGGGGCGCCAAAAACATTCAGTACTTC.

The CDR3 reads CASSPRQGAVGNTIYF. CDR3 in DNA: TGTGCCAGCAGCCCCCGACAGGGGGCGGTTGGAAACACCATATATTTT. J is TRBJ1-3 and V is TRBV7-2, with TRBD1 identical over 10 bases. CDR1 and CDR2 (germline): SGHTA, FQGNSA. J lost 3 bases, V lost 5 bases, and 7 bases had no gene match. This CDR3 has 16 residues.